This T cell receptor beta chain was profiled in a study of blood T cells in healthy people across ages. Study at large: For every two T cells, template switching captured about one barcoded beta molecule. General study points: The long-lived group displayed more naive CD4+ cells, plus higher diversity, than the aged donors did.

Note on this clonotype: Its antigen remains unknown.

Next came a second PCR, run for about 7 to 12 cycles, which used a sample-barcoded 5' primer along with a J-beta primer mix. TCRdb re-derived calls from the 5' RACE reads in MiXCR, one entry per CDR3 protein. In the table there are about 1.6 million distinct CDR3 sequences, almost 35% of which are singletons. Per sample, no less than 5 micrograms of total RNA were extracted. V was clipped by 1 base and J by 5 bases, with 11 bases between them. The CDR3 consists of 14 residues. The germline V gene encodes CDR1 LGHDT and CDR2 YNNKEL (reference sequence). This sequence was found in a woman in her 30s in good health. The J gene is TRBJ2-5, the V gene TRBV3-1; tentative D call: TRBD2 (6 bases). The material sequenced was blood. The CDR3 loop is CASSQAASEETQYF. CDR3 DNA sequence: TGTGCCAGCAGCCAAGCGGCTAGCGAGGAGACCCAGTACTTC.